This T cell receptor beta chain was recorded in a study of T cell responses to AZD1222 COVID-19 vaccine. Broader study findings: The study sampled repertoires only after the peak T cell response. Seropositive status at baseline applied to only five to seven AZD1222 recipients.

Sequencing was performed with immunoSEQ multiplex PCR; in TCRdb, only in-frame clones are kept and a portion is missing. Of 100,000 to 120,000 clones listed, approximately 90% were seen once; the top ten hold around 1.7%. The germline gives CDR1 SGHAT, CDR2 FQNNGV. J lost 3 bases, V lost 5 bases, and 9 bases had no gene match. This CDR3 region has 15 residues. For this clone: What it recognizes is unknown.

Source: peripheral blood, taken on day 0 of AZD1222 vaccination. The chain recombines TRBV11-2 with TRBJ1-2; 7 nucleotides line up with TRBD1. The TCR sequence derives from an adult in good health. The CDR3 region is CASSPTTGRDYGYTF. Written as DNA, the CDR3 is TGTGCCAGCAGCCCAACGACAGGGAGGGACTATGGCTACACCTTC.